These 30 T cell receptor beta chains were all obtained from the same sample, sequenced in a study of blood T cell repertoires in COVID-19. This table comes from immunoSEQ multiplex PCR, and its TCRdb copy is limited to in-frame clones, with some not included. The profile shows some 15,000 clones, 90% of them singletons. Source material: peripheral blood. Receptor source: a human donor in a cohort sampled during active COVID-19.

This chain links TRBV2 with TRBJ2-7, with 7 bases that match TRBD2. Germline values: CDR1 SNHLY, CDR2 FYNNEI. The CDR3 covers 12 residues. Trimming took 6 bases from V and 1 from J; bases not matched to a gene: 0. DNA of the CDR3: TGTGCCAGCAGGCGGGAGTCCTACGAGCAGTACTTC. Its protein product is CASRRESYEQYF.

The genes are TRBV10-3 and TRBJ1-2, with 7 bases that match TRBD1. The germline V gene has CDR1 ENHRY and CDR2 SYGVKD. V shed 2 bases, J shed 6 bases, and the junction held 15 bases outside the gene matches. The CDR3 has 17 amino acids. The CDR3 spells CAISESGPRGANNGYTF. CDR3 bases: TGTGCCATCAGTGAGAGCGGCCCCAGGGGGGCTAATAATGGCTACACCTTC.

The chain recombines TRBV4-3 with TRBJ1-5; D not resolved. The CDR3 is 13 residues long. Deletions cut 0 bases from V and 7 bases from J, with 7 bases between. CDR1 and CDR2 (germline): LGHNA, YSLEER. As DNA, the CDR3 is TGCGCCAGCAGCCAAGATCCGGGGCAGCCCCAGCATTTT. This gives the protein CASSQDPGQPQHF.

V is TRBV19 and J is TRBJ1-5; 7 nucleotides agree with TRBD1. CDR1 LNHDA and CDR2 SQIVND come from the germline V gene (reference sequence). Trimming cost V 3 bases and J 2 bases; bases outside gene matches: 10. The CDR3 sequence is 17 residues long. DNA of the CDR3: TGTGCCAGTAGTATTAGACCCTACAGGGGAGGCAATCAGCCCCAGCATTTT. Amino acid sequence: CASSIRPYRGGNQPQHF.

This chain joins TRBV24-1 and TRBJ2-3, with D unclear. The germline CDR1 and CDR2 sequences are KGHDR and SFDVKD. The CDR3 has 13 amino acids. V shed 1 base and J shed 8 bases, with 9 bases lying between them. CDR3 in amino acids: CATSDLSSSTQYF. CDR3 in DNA: TGTGCCACCAGTGATTTATCTAGTAGTACGCAGTATTTT.

This clone was detected only a few times. The J gene is TRBJ1-5, the V gene TRBV15; 7 nucleotides agree with TRBD1. Germline assignment: CDR1 LNHNV and CDR2 YYDKDF (reference sequence). The CDR3 loop spans 14 amino acids. V was pared by 5 bases and J by 3 bases, with 4 bases of the junction left unmatched. CDR3: CATSLGQFNQPQHF. CDR3 nucleotides: TGTGCCACCAGCCTGGGACAGTTCAATCAGCCCCAGCATTTT.

This chain joins TRBV28 and TRBJ2-7, with D tentatively TRBD1 (6 bases). The V end lost 8 bases, the J end lost 6 bases, and 11 bases lay between the germline ends. There are 11 residues in the CDR3. Germline-derived CDR1 and CDR2 are MDHEN and SYDVKM. The CDR3 here is CASHVGAEQYF. CDR3 bases: TGTGCCAGCCACGTGGGGGCCGAGCAGTACTTC.

V gene TRBV5-6 combines with J gene TRBJ2-7, with TRBD1 identical over 9 bases. Germline lookup yields CDR1 SGHDT and CDR2 YYEEEE. J lost 0 bases, V lost 4 bases, and 5 bases had no gene match. This CDR3 region has 15 residues. In nucleotides, the CDR3 is TGTGCCAGCAGCCCCGACAGGGGGACCTCCTACGAGCAGTACTTC. Translation gives CASSPDRGTSYEQYF.

V and J are TRBV29-1 and TRBJ1-4; 7 bases are a match to TRBD1. Germline CDR1 SQVTM, CDR2 ANQGSEA. V shed 3 bases and J 8 bases; nucleotides not matched to a gene: 6. The CDR3 runs to 13 residues. DNA for the CDR3: TGCAGCGTTGATTTAGGGGGCGCAGAAAAACTGTTTTTT. Protein sequence: CSVDLGGAEKLFF.

This chain links TRBV21-1 with TRBJ2-5; the table assigns TRBD2, which was not confirmed against the DNA. TRBV21-1 is listed as a pseudogene. The CDR3 consists of 16 residues. CDR3 sequence reads: CASSKPSGGVKETQYF. The CDR3, as DNA: TGTGCCAGCAGCAAACCAAGCGGGGGGGTTAAAGAGACCCAGTACTTC.

The gene calls are TRBV4-2 and TRBJ1-2; D perhaps matches TRBD1 (6 bases). The CDR3 loop spans 12 amino acids. CDR1 is LGHNA, CDR2 YNFKEQ, per germline. V lost 2 bases and J lost 13, with 14 bases in between. In nucleotides, the CDR3 is TGTGCCAGCAGCCAAACAGGGATGGGGGCCACCTTC. The encoded protein is CASSQTGMGATF.

The chain is built from TRBV15 and TRBJ1-1; TRBD1 might be the D (6 bases). Looked up from germline, CDR1 is LNHNV and CDR2 is YYDKDF (reference sequence). V was cut by 1 base and J by 1 base, with 10 bases left in between. CDR3 length: 15 amino acids. The CDR3: CATSRGQERNTEAFF. The DNA for the CDR3 is TGTGCCACCAGCAGAGGACAGGAAAGGAACACTGAAGCTTTCTTT.

This chain joins TRBV28 and TRBJ2-5, with a weak D call TRBD2 (6 bases). CDR3 length: 14 residues. Trimming shortened V by 3 bases and J by 9 bases, and 17 bases separated the two germline ends. Germline assignment: CDR1 MDHEN and CDR2 SYDVKM. The CDR3 is CASSFFHLGGAQYF. The DNA for the CDR3 is TGTGCCAGCAGTTTTTTTCATCTAGGCGGGGCCCAGTACTTC.

The CDR3 DNA reads as TGTGCCGCCCAGCAAGGACTAGCGGAAGAGACCCAGTACTTC. Residues: CAAQQGLAEETQYF. The chain has TRBV7-9 and TRBJ2-5; 10 bases match TRBD2. The junction had 9 bases not matched to a gene; V was cut back by 11 bases and J by 3 bases. Germline CDR1 and CDR2: SEHNR and FQNEAQ (reference sequence). The CDR3 runs to 14 residues.

This chain joins TRBV6-1 and TRBJ2-7, with 9 nucleotides matching TRBD1. CDR1 and CDR2 (germline): MNHNS, SASEGT. The CDR3 consists of 15 residues. V lost 3 bases to trimming and J lost 0 bases; unmatched junction nucleotides: 3. The CDR3 reads CASSDETGGSYEQYF. The CDR3, as DNA: TGTGCCAGCAGTGATGAGACAGGGGGCTCCTACGAGCAGTACTTC.

V gene TRBV2 combines with J gene TRBJ2-5, with D possibly being TRBD1 (6 bases). V was trimmed by 4 bases and J by 2 bases, leaving 14 bases between them. Germline CDR1 SNHLY, CDR2 FYNNEI. The CDR3 totals 15 residues. In DNA form, the CDR3 reads TGTGCCAGCAGTGCGGAAACAGGGCCACAAGAGACCCAGTACTTC. It translates to CASSAETGPQETQYF.

This clone has only one observation. V and J are TRBV7-2 and TRBJ1-3, with D possibly TRBD1 on 5 matching bases. V was cut by 5 bases and J by 4 bases, with 15 bases left in between. The CDR3 has 15 amino acids. Germline CDR1 is SGHTA and CDR2 is FQGNSA. The CDR3 protein is CASSPLGGVGNTIYF. CDR3 coding DNA: TGTGCCAGCAGCCCCCTCGGAGGGGTCGGAAACACCATATATTTT.

This chain connects TRBV2 to TRBJ1-5; 11 bases map to TRBD1. This CDR3 has 15 residues. Per germline, CDR1 SNHLY and CDR2 FYNNEI. Trimming removed 4 bases from V and 3 bases from J; junction bases left unmatched: 2. The chain's CDR3 is CASSGTGGPNQPQHF. The DNA for the CDR3 is TGTGCCAGCAGTGGGACAGGGGGCCCCAATCAGCCCCAGCATTTT. Combining the CDR3 with reference TRBV2 and TRBJ1-5 gives the whole variable domain EPEVTQTPSHQVTQMGQEVILRCVPISNHLYFYWYRQILGQKVEFLVSFYNNEISEKSEIFDDQFSVERPDGSNFTLKIRSTKLEDSAMYFCASSGTGGPNQPQHFGDGTRLSIL.

This clone was observed a single time. CDR3 region: CSVDLGQGIYEQYF. The CDR3 DNA reads TGCAGCGTTGACCTGGGTCAGGGGATTTACGAGCAGTACTTC. The V and J genes are TRBV29-1 and TRBJ2-7, with D perhaps matching TRBD1 (6 bases). Per the germline V gene, CDR1 is SQVTM and CDR2 is ANQGSEA. CDR3 size: 14 residues. V was trimmed by 3 bases and J by 4 bases, leaving 16 bases between them.

The J gene is TRBJ2-4, the V gene TRBV30, with D possibly being TRBD1 (6 bases). V lost 2 bases and J lost 6, with 17 bases in between. CDR3 length: 15 residues. CDR1 is GTSNPN and CDR2 is SVGIG in the germline V gene (reference sequence). The CDR3 sequence is CAWSSGALQGNIQYF. CDR3 bases: TGTGCCTGGAGTTCAGGGGCTCTCCAGGGAAACATTCAGTACTTC. Filled out from reference TRBV30 and TRBJ2-4, the complete variable domain reads SQTIHQWPATLVQPVGSPLSLECTVEGTSNPNLYWYRQAAGRGLQLLFYSVGIGQISSEVPQNLSASRPQDRQFILSSKKLLLSDSGFYLCAWSSGALQGNIQYFGAGTRLSVL.

This rearrangement joins TRBV2 to TRBJ2-2, with D unresolved. V gave up 3 bases and J gave up 0 bases, with 11 bases separating them. This CDR3 is built from 16 residues. Looked up from germline, CDR1 is SNHLY and CDR2 is FYNNEI. This CDR3 is CASSEVGLANTGELFF. The CDR3 nucleotides are TGTGCCAGCAGTGAGGTCGGGTTGGCGAACACCGGGGAGCTGTTTTTT.

CDR3 in amino acids: CASSRDRGQSPLHF. DNA of the CDR3: TGTGCCAGCAGCAGGGACAGGGGGCAATCACCCCTCCACTTT. The chain joins TRBV6-5 to TRBJ1-6; 12 positions agree with TRBD1. The germline gives CDR1 MNHEY, CDR2 SVGAGI. The CDR3 loop spans 14 amino acids. V gave up 6 bases and J gave up 10 bases; unmatched junction bases: 4.

This clone showed up just a few times. This chain links TRBV4-1 with TRBJ1-3; D gene uncertain. The germline V and J ends were trimmed by 0 bases and 1 base, with 10 bases remaining between them. This CDR3 contains 16 residues. Germline V gives CDR1 MGHRA, CDR2 YSYEKL. Here the CDR3 reads CASSQDRSGSGNTIYF. CDR3 sequence (DNA): TGCGCCAGCAGCCAAGATCGTTCGGGGTCTGGAAACACCATATATTTT.

V and J are TRBV9 and TRBJ2-5, with a tentative D call TRBD1 (6 bases). The CDR3 runs to 16 residues. The V and J ends lost 4 bases and 5 bases respectively, with 21 bases between them. Germline loops: CDR1 SGDLS, CDR2 YYNGEE. The CDR3 nucleotides are TGTGCCAGCAGCCCCCACTCCTTGGGGACAACGGAGACCCAGTACTTC. As protein: CASSPHSLGTTETQYF.

This clone was seen just once. The rearrangement links TRBV6-5 to TRBJ2-7, with 10 bases aligning to TRBD2. CDR3 length: 14 residues. CDR1 MNHEY and CDR2 SVGAGI come from the germline V gene. V was clipped by 7 bases and J by 0 bases; unmatched bases: 3. The DNA for the CDR3 is TGTGCCAGCACTAAGCGGGGGGGCTCCTACGAGCAGTACTTC. It codes for CASTKRGGSYEQYF.

This chain connects TRBV7-2 to TRBJ1-2; perhaps TRBD1 as D (6 bases). Looked up from germline, CDR1 is SGHTA and CDR2 is FQGNSA. This CDR3 has 14 amino acids. The V and J ends lost 5 bases and 8 bases respectively, with 18 bases between them. The DNA of the CDR3 is TGTGCCAGCAGCAGTCTTCGGGGGGGCGACGGCTACACCTTC. Translating gives CASSSLRGGDGYTF.

The rearrangement uses TRBV7-8 and TRBJ2-4; 8 positions agree with TRBD1. The V and J ends lost 5 bases and 4 bases, in that order; junction bases with no gene match: 10. The CDR3 totals 16 residues. The V gene's germline CDR1 is SGHVS and CDR2 FQNEAQ. The CDR3 DNA reads as TGTGCCAGCAGCCCCCGGACAGGGAGGACAAAAAACATTCAGTACTTC. Protein product: CASSPRTGRTKNIQYF.

V is TRBV18 and J is TRBJ2-2; 9 nucleotides agree with TRBD2. The V gene end was trimmed by 3 bases and the J gene end by 0 bases; junction bases not matched to a gene: 11. Germline V gene data show CDR1 as KGHSH and CDR2 as LQKENI. The CDR3 totals 19 residues. CDR3 loop: CASSPRTSAKNANTGELFF. Here the CDR3 DNA reads TGTGCCAGCTCACCCCGGACTAGCGCGAAAAACGCGAACACCGGGGAGCTGTTTTTT.

The chain combines TRBV19 with TRBJ2-3; tentative D call: TRBD1 (6 bases). Germline-derived CDR1 and CDR2 are LNHDA and SQIVND (reference sequence). Trimming stripped 5 bases from V and 0 bases from J, with 12 bases between. This CDR3 is built from 15 residues. The CDR3 sequence is CASSGQSASTDTQYF. The CDR3 coding sequence is TGTGCCAGTAGTGGACAGTCAGCTAGCACAGATACGCAGTATTTT. The variable domain in full, with the rest retrieved from reference TRBV19 and TRBJ2-3, is DGGITQSPKYLFRKEGQNVTLSCEQNLNHDAMYWYRQDPGQGLRLIYYSQIVNDFQKGDIAEGYSVSREKKESFPLTVTSAQKNPTAFYLCASSGQSASTDTQYFGPGTRLTVL.

To note about this clone: An end of the junction does not agree with germline; a read error may underlie this. The CDR3 region is CSVELTRSSGSSNEQYF. CDR3 sequence (DNA): TGCAGCGTTGAACTTACAAGGTCTAGCGGGAGCTCCAACGAGCAGTACTTC. The chain uses TRBV29-1 and TRBJ2-7; 10 bases agree with TRBD2. Per germline, CDR1 SQVTM and CDR2 ANQGSEA. The CDR3 runs to 17 residues.